This TCR beta chain was obtained from a study of blood T cell repertoires in COVID-19. Whole-study context: Both acute and convalescent COVID-19 samples were obtained from the United States, Italy and Spain. PBMCs, B-cell-depleted T cells, or T cells were the source of the cDNA or gDNA that made up the material.

Original processing notes: Cell counts per sample came from amplifying reference gene primers. The repertoire was sequenced with immunoSEQ multiplex PCR; TCRdb's copy has only in-frame clones and lacks some. The DNA was the basis for D and trimming; V, J and clone size are from that table. The data show about 190,000 clones, almost 90% seen once. The CDR3 totals 18 residues. CDR1 and CDR2 (germline): SGHAT, FQNNGV. V shed 2 bases and J 7 bases; nucleotides not matched to a gene: 12. The chain joins TRBV11-2 to TRBJ1-3; TRBD1 matches at 12 bases. The receptor comes from a man aged 50 or older with acute or convalescent COVID-19. The sequencing input was peripheral blood. CDR3 region: CASSLSPWGGQGANTIYF. The CDR3 coding sequence is TGTGCCAGCAGCTTATCTCCCTGGGGGGGACAGGGGGCGAACACCATATATTTT.